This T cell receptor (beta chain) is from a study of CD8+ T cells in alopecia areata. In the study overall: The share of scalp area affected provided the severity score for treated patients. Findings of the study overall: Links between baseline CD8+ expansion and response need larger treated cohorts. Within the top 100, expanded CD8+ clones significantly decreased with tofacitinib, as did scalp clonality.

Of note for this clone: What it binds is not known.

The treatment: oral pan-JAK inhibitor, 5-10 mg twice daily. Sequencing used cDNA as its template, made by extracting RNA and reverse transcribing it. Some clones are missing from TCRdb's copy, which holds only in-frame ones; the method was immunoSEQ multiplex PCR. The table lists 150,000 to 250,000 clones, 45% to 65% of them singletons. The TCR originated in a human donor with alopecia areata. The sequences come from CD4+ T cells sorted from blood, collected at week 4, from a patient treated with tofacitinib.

The CDR3 loop reads CAWSALSYNSPLHF. DNA for the CDR3: TGTGCCTGGAGTGCCCTATCCTATAATTCACCCCTCCACTTT. The rearrangement joins TRBV30 to TRBJ1-6, with D hard to call. Germline-derived CDR1 and CDR2 are GTSNPN and SVGIG (reference sequence). This CDR3 comprises 14 residues. V lost 1 base and J 1 base, leaving 5 bases between the germline ends.